Below are 18 T cell receptor beta chains sequenced from a single sample in a study of shared clonotypes between healthy human individuals. Using immunoSEQ multiplex PCR, the repertoire was profiled, and TCRdb retains in-frame clones only, with some absent. The sample records some 2,500,000 clones, 80% to 95% being singletons. The sequencing sample was made of naive CD4+ T cells from PBMCs. Subset meaning: CD45RA+ positively selected. These receptors were collected from a man between 18 and 29 years old in good health. Some clones in this sample may be carry-over from other donors' samples.

The chain is built from TRBV18 and TRBJ2-3; maybe TRBD1 (5 bases). Per germline, CDR1 KGHSH and CDR2 LQKENI. V was pared by 6 bases and J by 2 bases, with 15 bases between. The CDR3 sequence is 15 residues long. In DNA, the CDR3 is TGTGCCAGCTCTCCTTGGGGCGGATCCACAGATACGCAGTATTTT. It is translated as CASSPWGGSTDTQYF.

This clone appeared once. J is TRBJ2-3 and V is TRBV6-5, with D perhaps TRBD1 or TRBD2 (5 bases each). Trimming removed 7 bases at V and 8 bases at J, with 16 bases between. Germline lookup yields CDR1 MNHEY and CDR2 SVGAGI. CDR3 size: 13 residues. The CDR3 bases are TGTGCCAGCACGAACGGGGCCCCCATTACGCAGTATTTT. It translates to CASTNGAPITQYF.

This sequence joins TRBV9 and TRBJ1-1; TRBD1 is a possible D gene (5 bases). Per germline, CDR1 SGDLS and CDR2 YYNGEE. The CDR3 totals 13 residues. Trimming took 4 bases from V and 6 from J, leaving 13 bases between them. The CDR3 DNA follows: TGTGCCAGCAGCCCCGAGGGGTGGGCTGAAGCTTTCTTT. Translating gives CASSPEGWAEAFF.

About this clone itself: The sample has other DNA sequences that encode this CDR3 too. This sequence joins TRBV7-2 and TRBJ2-1; 10 bases are shared with TRBD2. The V segment lost 2 bases and the J segment 4 bases; nucleotides outside the gene matches: 2. The CDR3 runs to 15 residues. CDR1 is SGHTA, CDR2 FQGNSA, per germline. This chain's CDR3 is CASSLSSGSYNEQFF. The DNA of the CDR3 is TGTGCCAGCAGCTTATCTAGCGGGAGTTACAATGAGCAGTTCTTC. Full variable domain (outside the CDR3, taken from reference TRBV7-2 and TRBJ2-1): GAGVSQSPSNKVTEKGKDVELRCDPISGHTALYWYRQSLGQGLEFLIYFQGNSAPDKSGLPSDRFSAERTGGSVSTLTIQRTQQEDSAVYLCASSLSSGSYNEQFFGPGTRLTVL.

As for this clone: This CDR3 is also generated by other DNA sequences in the sample. The chain links TRBV5-1 to TRBJ2-5, with 9 bases fitting TRBD2. The germline CDR1 and CDR2 sequences are SGHRS and YFSETQ. The CDR3 length is 14 residues. Losses at the gene ends were 2 bases for V and 2 bases for J; bases not matched to a gene: 1. The CDR3 loop is CASSFLAGQETQYF. CDR3 bases: TGCGCCAGCAGCTTTCTAGCGGGACAAGAGACCCAGTACTTC.

The chain links TRBV7-6 to TRBJ2-7; 10 nucleotides align to TRBD1. The trim removed 1 base at V and 5 bases at J, leaving 11 bases unmatched. This CDR3 is 17 amino acids long. Germline CDR1 SGHVS, CDR2 FNYEAQ. This CDR3 is CASSLGLAGQGFHEQYF. Here the CDR3 DNA reads TGTGCCAGCAGCTTAGGGTTGGCGGGACAGGGGTTCCACGAGCAGTACTTC.

The gene calls are TRBV5-1 and TRBJ2-3, with D perhaps TRBD2 (5 bases). The V gene's germline CDR1 is SGHRS and CDR2 YFSETQ. The CDR3 runs 15 residues. V was pared by 0 bases and J by 4 bases, with 12 bases between. Here the CDR3 reads CASSLERVSADTQYF. In DNA, the CDR3 is TGCGCCAGCAGCTTGGAGAGGGTGAGCGCAGATACGCAGTATTTT.

The V call is TRBV5-4, the J call TRBJ2-1; D possibly matches TRBD1 or TRBD2 (5 bases each). V lost 2 bases and J lost 5, with 14 bases in between. CDR3 length equals 15 residues. CDR1 is SGHNT and CDR2 is YYREEE in the germline V gene (reference sequence). CDR3 sequence (DNA): TGTGCCAGCAGCTTACCCGGGACGATCGACAATGAGCAGTTCTTC. This translates into CASSLPGTIDNEQFF.

This rearrangement joins TRBV19 to TRBJ2-3; TRBD2 matches at 12 bases. The CDR3 length is 16 residues. Germline CDR1 and CDR2: LNHDA and SQIVND (reference sequence). The junction had 10 bases not matched to a gene; V was cut back by 11 bases and J by 1 base. CDR3 DNA sequence: TGTGCCTCCTTATGGGGGACTAGCGGGTGCACAGATACGCAGTATTTT. It encodes CASLWGTSGCTDTQYF.

V gene TRBV18 combines with J gene TRBJ1-2; D is ambiguous. The germline V gene has CDR1 KGHSH and CDR2 LQKENI. Trimming stripped 2 bases from V and 1 base from J, with 8 bases between. CDR3 length: 14 residues. CDR3 loop: CASSPSQNNYGYTF. The CDR3 nucleotides read TGTGCCAGCTCACCAAGCCAAAATAACTATGGCTACACCTTC.

V and J are TRBV9 and TRBJ2-1; 10 nucleotides match TRBD2. The J segment lost 9 bases and the V segment lost 0 bases, leaving 9 bases of the junction unmatched. Germline V gives CDR1 SGDLS, CDR2 YYNGEE. The CDR3 totals 16 residues. The CDR3 region has the DNA TGTGCCAGCAGCGTAGTACCACTAGCGGGGACAGGTGAGCAGTTCTTC. Amino acids: CASSVVPLAGTGEQFF. Based on the CDR3 plus reference TRBV9 and TRBJ2-1, the full variable domain is DSGVTQTPKHLITATGQRVTLRCSPRSGDLSVYWYQQSLDQGLQFLIQYYNGEERAKGNILERFSAQQFPDLHSELNLSSLELGDSALYFCASSVVPLAGTGEQFFGPGTRLTVL.

A note on this clone: The sample has other DNA sequences that encode this CDR3 too. The chain is built from TRBV5-1 and TRBJ2-1, with 14 nucleotides matching TRBD2. Per germline, CDR1 SGHRS and CDR2 YFSETQ. There are 16 residues in the CDR3. The J segment lost 7 bases and the V segment lost 4 bases, leaving 7 bases of the junction unmatched. CDR3 nucleotide sequence: TGCGCCAGCAGCCCCCAGGGACTAGCGGGAGTAAATGAGCAGTTCTTC. This encodes CASSPQGLAGVNEQFF.

V usage is TRBV11-2 and J usage is TRBJ2-1; 8 nucleotides match TRBD1. The CDR3 is made up of 16 amino acids. The ends lost 7 bases at V and 5 bases at J; junction bases unmatched: 13. Germline-derived CDR1 and CDR2 are SGHAT and FQNNGV. This CDR3 reads CASTTTGQGIHNEQFF. Here the CDR3 DNA reads TGTGCCAGCACGACAACTGGACAGGGCATTCACAATGAGCAGTTCTTC. Together with reference TRBV11-2 and TRBJ2-1, the CDR3 gives the full variable domain: EAGVAQSPRYKIIEKRQSVAFWCNPISGHATLYWYQQILGQGPKLLIQFQNNGVVDDSQLPKDRFSAERLKGVDSTLKIQPAKLEDSAVYLCASTTTGQGIHNEQFFGPGTRLTVL.

The gene calls are TRBV6-6 and TRBJ1-6, with unresolved D. The CDR3 is made up of 11 amino acids. CDR1 and CDR2 from the germline V gene are MNHNY and SVGAGI (reference sequence). V gave up 8 bases and J gave up 7 bases, with 6 bases separating them. The CDR3 nucleotides are TGTGCCAGCTCCGGAAATTCACCCCTCCACTTT. This gives the protein CASSGNSPLHF.

This clone was seen a handful of times. The chain links TRBV6-1 to TRBJ1-1, with D uncertain. V was shortened by 4 bases and J by 10 bases, with 10 bases between the two germline ends. From germline, CDR1 is MNHNS and CDR2 SASEGT. CDR3 length: 11 residues. The CDR3 loop reads CASSGGPRAFF. The CDR3, as DNA: TGTGCCAGCAGTGGAGGCCCGAGAGCTTTCTTT.

This chain connects TRBV2 to TRBJ2-4; D gene ambiguous. CDR3 size: 15 residues. Trimming removed 4 bases from V and 0 bases from J, with 10 bases in between. The germline V gene has CDR1 SNHLY and CDR2 FYNNEI. The CDR3 spells CASSAQRLAKNIQYF. Here the CDR3 DNA reads TGTGCCAGCAGTGCCCAGAGGTTAGCCAAAAACATTCAGTACTTC.

The chain has TRBV19 and TRBJ1-1; 8 bases are a match to TRBD1. Germline V gene lookup returns CDR1 LNHDA and CDR2 SQIVND (reference sequence). CDR3 length: 14 residues. Trimming at V came to 6 bases and at J to 10 bases, leaving 13 bases not matched to a gene. CDR3 sequence (DNA): TGTGCCAGTAGCGCGGACAGGGCAGATTCATCAGCTTTCTTT. Amino acids: CASSADRADSSAFF.

The chain couples TRBV28 to TRBJ1-4, with D possibly TRBD1 on 5 matching bases. CDR3 length: 16 residues. With 5 bases removed from V and 0 bases from J, the gap between germline ends came to 13 bases. CDR1 MDHEN and CDR2 SYDVKM come from the germline V gene. The DNA of the CDR3 is TGTGCCAGCAGTATCACCGGGACGACAACTAATGAAAAACTGTTTTTT. It yields the protein CASSITGTTTNEKLFF.